This T cell receptor (beta chain) comes out of a study of T cells in narcolepsy. Points from the study as a whole: Blood of same and different patients, but not healthy controls, reportedly held recurring autoreactive clonotypes. HCRT-specific and TRIB2-specific autoreactive clonotypes appeared among same-patient CSF and blood CD4+ clonotypes.

TCRdb's copy holds only in-frame clones and misses some; the assay was immunoSEQ multiplex PCR. Among 31,000 or so clones listed, 90% were seen once. The trim removed 4 bases at V and 6 bases at J, leaving 7 bases unmatched. Germline CDR1 is SGHKS and CDR2 is YYEKEE (reference sequence). The CDR3 loop spans 15 amino acids. Worth noting for this clone: Its matching antigen is unknown.

This TCR was recovered from a human donor with narcolepsy. The sequencing sample was made of CD45RA- memory CD4+ T cells from PBMCs. The V and J genes are TRBV5-5 and TRBJ1-6; 7 nucleotides match TRBD1. The CDR3 bases are TGTGCCAGCAGCCTTGCCGGGACAGTTAATTCACCCCTCCACTTT. Translated, it gives CASSLAGTVNSPLHF.